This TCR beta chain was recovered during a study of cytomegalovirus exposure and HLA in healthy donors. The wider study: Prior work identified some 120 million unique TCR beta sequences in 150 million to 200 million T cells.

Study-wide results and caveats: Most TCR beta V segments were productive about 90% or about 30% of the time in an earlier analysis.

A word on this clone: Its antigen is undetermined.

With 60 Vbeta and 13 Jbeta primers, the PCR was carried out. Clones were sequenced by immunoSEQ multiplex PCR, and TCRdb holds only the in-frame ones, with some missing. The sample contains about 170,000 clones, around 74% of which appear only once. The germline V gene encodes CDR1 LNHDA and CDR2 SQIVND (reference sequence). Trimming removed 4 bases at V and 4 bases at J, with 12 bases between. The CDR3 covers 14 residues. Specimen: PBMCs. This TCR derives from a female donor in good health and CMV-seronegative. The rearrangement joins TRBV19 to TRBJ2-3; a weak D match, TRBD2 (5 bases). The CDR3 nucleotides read TGTGCCAGTAGTAGGTCGAGCGGAGCAGATACGCAGTATTTT. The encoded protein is CASSRSSGADTQYF.